This T cell receptor beta chain was sequenced in a study of shared clonotypes between healthy human individuals. The assay was immunoSEQ multiplex PCR, and TCRdb's table has in-frame clones only and misses some. The sample consists of roughly 2.2 million clones, 85% to 95% of them appearing once. Germline loops: CDR1 SGHTS, CDR2 YDEGEE. V gave up 4 bases and J gave up 8 bases, with 18 bases separating them. CDR3 size: 14 residues. The source is a man aged 18 to 30 in good health. Some clones in this sample may be carry-over from other donors' samples. The chain has TRBV5-8 and TRBJ1-2, with D hard to call. Sequenced sample: naive CD4+ T cells from PBMCs. Subset: CD45RA+ positively selected. The CDR3 is CASSPARATGGYTF. DNA of the CDR3: TGTGCCAGCAGCCCGGCCAGAGCCACGGGGGGCTACACCTTC.